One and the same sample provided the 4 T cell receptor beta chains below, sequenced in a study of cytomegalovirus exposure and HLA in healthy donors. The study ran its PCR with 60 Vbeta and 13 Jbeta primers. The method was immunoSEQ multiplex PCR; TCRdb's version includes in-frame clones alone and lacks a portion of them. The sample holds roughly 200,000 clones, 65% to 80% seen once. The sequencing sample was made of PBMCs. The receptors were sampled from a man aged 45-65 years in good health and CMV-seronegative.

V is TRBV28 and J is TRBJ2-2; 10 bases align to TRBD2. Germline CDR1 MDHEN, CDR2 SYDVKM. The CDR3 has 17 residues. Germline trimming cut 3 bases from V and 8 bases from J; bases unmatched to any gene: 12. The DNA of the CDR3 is TGTGCCAGCAGTTTGCCCTCACTAGCGGGAAGGACGGGGGAGCTGTTTTTT. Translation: CASSLPSLAGRTGELFF.

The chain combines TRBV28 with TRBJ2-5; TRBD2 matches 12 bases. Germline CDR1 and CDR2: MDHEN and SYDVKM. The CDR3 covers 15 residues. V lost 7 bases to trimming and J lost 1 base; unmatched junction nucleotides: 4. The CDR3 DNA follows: TGTGCCAGCAAAACGGGACTAGCGGGCCAAGAGACCCAGTACTTC. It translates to CASKTGLAGQETQYF.

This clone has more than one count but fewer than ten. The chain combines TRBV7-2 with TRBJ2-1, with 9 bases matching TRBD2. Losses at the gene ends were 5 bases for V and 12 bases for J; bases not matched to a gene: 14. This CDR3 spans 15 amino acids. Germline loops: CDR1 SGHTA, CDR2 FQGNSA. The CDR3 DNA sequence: TGTGCCAGCAGCCCCTCCAGCCTAGCGGGAATCGGGCAGTTCTTC. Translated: CASSPSSLAGIGQFF.

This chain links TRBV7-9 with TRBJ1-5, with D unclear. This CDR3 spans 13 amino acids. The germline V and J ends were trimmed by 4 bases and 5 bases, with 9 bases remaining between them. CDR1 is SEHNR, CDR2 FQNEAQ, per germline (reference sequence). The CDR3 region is CASSWAEDQPQHF. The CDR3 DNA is TGTGCCAGCAGCTGGGCGGAGGATCAGCCCCAGCATTTT.